The clone carrying this TCR beta chain was picked up many times. The antigen remains unidentified. For bulk TCR libraries, previously described methods and listed TCR primers were used. Via MiXCR, TCRdb re-called the PCR reads, giving one row per CDR3 protein. The sample records roughly 320,000 distinct CDR3 sequences, 20% to 25% being singletons. Germline V lookup: CDR1 SQVTM, CDR2 ANQGSEA. V dropped 7 bases and J dropped 4; count of bases not matched to a gene: 6. The length of the CDR3 is 13 residues. These data belong to a study of molecular identifiers for immune sequencing clone quantification. Study at large: The replicates split RNA from around 20,000 or 100,000 naive CD8 cells five ways and sequenced four. The study's findings and limits: Detection of one spiked Jurkat cell's TCR RNA reportedly worked in 1 million or so naive cells. Clones carrying above 20 RNA copies accounted for over 97% of effector molecules, under 1% in naive cells.

The V gene is TRBV29-1, the J gene TRBJ1-1; 10 nucleotides align to TRBD1. Material for sequencing was naive CD8+ T cells from blood, with Jurkat cell RNA spiked in. The subset denotes: FACS-sorted CD8+CD4-CCR7+CD45RA+ naive T cells. This clonotype originated in a human donor in good health. Some libraries in this study had Jurkat cell RNA spiked in. CDR3 nucleotides: TGCAGCGGAGCCGGACAGGGGGTCACTGAAGCTTTCTTT. It translates to CSGAGQGVTEAFF.